This T cell receptor (beta chain) was identified during a study of CD8 T cells in Susac syndrome. CDR3 length: 13 residues. Germline lookup yields CDR1 SGHVS and CDR2 FNYEAQ. V dropped 1 base and J dropped 16 bases, with 14 bases sitting between them. After extraction with the RNeasy kit, about 0.5 to 1 ug of the RNA was reverse transcribed using random hexamers. TCRdb redid the calling of the immunoSEQ multiplex PCR reads with MiXCR, one entry per CDR3 protein. The sample includes about 400,000 distinct CDR3 sequences, around 83% seen only once; the top ten take roughly 0.1%. The origin of this receptor is a human donor with multiple sclerosis. This chain links TRBV7-6 with TRBJ1-6; no clear D. Sequenced input: CD8+ T cells from PBMCs. The CDR3 loop reads CASSLGTGQTLHF. The CDR3 DNA reads as TGTGCCAGCAGCTTAGGCACGGGCCAGACTCTCCACTTT.